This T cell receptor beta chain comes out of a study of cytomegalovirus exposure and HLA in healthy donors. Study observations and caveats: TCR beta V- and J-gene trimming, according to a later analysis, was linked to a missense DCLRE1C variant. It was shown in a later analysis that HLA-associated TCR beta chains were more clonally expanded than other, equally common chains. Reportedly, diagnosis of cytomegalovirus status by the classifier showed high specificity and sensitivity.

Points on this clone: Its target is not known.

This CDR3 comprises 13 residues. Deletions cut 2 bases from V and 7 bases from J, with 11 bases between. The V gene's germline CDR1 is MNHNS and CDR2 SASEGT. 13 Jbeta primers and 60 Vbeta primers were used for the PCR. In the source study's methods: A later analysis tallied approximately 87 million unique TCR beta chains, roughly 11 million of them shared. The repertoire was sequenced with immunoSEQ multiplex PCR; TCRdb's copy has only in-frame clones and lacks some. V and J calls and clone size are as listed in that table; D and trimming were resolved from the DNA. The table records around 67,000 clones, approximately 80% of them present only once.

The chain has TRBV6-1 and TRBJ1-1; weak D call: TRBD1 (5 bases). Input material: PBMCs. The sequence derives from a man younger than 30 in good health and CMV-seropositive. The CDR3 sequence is CASSEWGRYEAFF. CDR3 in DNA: TGTGCCAGCAGTGAATGGGGCCGTTATGAAGCTTTCTTT.